This T cell receptor beta chain was identified in a study of CD8 T cells in Susac syndrome. General study results and limits: An acknowledgment was made by the study that its TCR sequencing and HLA analysis involved relatively few individuals.

With regard to this clonotype: The target antigen is unknown.

RNA totalling about 0.5 to 1 ug underwent reverse transcription with random hexamers. TCRdb re-called the immunoSEQ multiplex PCR reads through MiXCR, storing one row per CDR3 protein. The data hold a few hundred thousand distinct CDR3 sequences, with around 93% observed a single time. Trimming shortened V by 4 bases and J by 6 bases, and 16 bases separated the two germline ends. This CDR3 spans 15 amino acids. Per the germline V gene, CDR1 is LGHDT and CDR2 is YNNKEL (reference sequence). The source of this sequence is a human donor with multiple sclerosis. This chain joins TRBV3-1 and TRBJ2-1; perhaps TRBD1 as D (7 bases). The sequencing input was CD4+ T cells from PBMCs. CDR3 DNA: TGTGCCAGCAGCCGAGGGGGCGGGATCGGCAATGAGCAGTTCTTC. As protein: CASSRGGGIGNEQFF.